Described below is a single T cell receptor (beta chain) sequence and its context. This clonotype was picked up a small number of times. Its target antigen remains unknown. No clone much larger than this one lies a single base away; base qualities are absent. The entry originates in a study of identical twins (dated by TCRdb to the mid-2010s). About the full investigation: TCR alpha and beta repertoires from monozygotic twins, unrelated adults of various ages and cord blood were deep-sequenced to test whether fetal clonotypes persist. To rule out contamination, the twin experiments were replicated at different times with different library preparation protocols. Results and caveats for the whole study, not just this receptor: Conclusions relied on cross-sectional statistical analysis, since the same donors could not be followed over many years. Recombination models systematically underestimated out-of-frame TCR alpha sharing in monozygotic twins but agreed with sharing between unrelated individuals. Abundant cord blood beta clonotypes carried fewer insertions; young adult naive repertoires showed a weaker similar trend, while memory repertoires showed none. Zero-insertion analyses could be partly confounded by invariant T cells such as MAIT and iNKT, though diverse VJ usage argued against such confounding for most clonotypes. The excess sharing between twins in beta out-of-frame sequences was weaker because fewer shared sequences reduced the signal-to-noise ratio. Compared with coincidental sharing between unrelated individuals, an excess of low generation-probability sequences was observed among out-of-frame TCR alpha sequences shared between twins.

Every donor in the study was a healthy Caucasian. The twin cohort consisted of three pairs of female monozygotic twins, all aged about 18 to 29 years. Positive isolation kits from Invitrogen were used to isolate CD4+ and CD8+ T cell populations. To prepare the library, 5' RACE was applied. The sequencer listed for this sample is Illumina HiSeq 2000. Template switching introduced a universal primer binding site; the final cDNA contained a unique molecular identifier, enabling accurate counting of TCR cDNA molecules. Specific primers in the conserved constant-segment region were used to synthesize first-strand cDNA for TCR alpha and beta chains. To control for contamination, every cDNA library carried two barcodes: a SMART-Mk sample barcode plus Illumina barcodes. TruSeq adapter sequences and Illumina sample barcodes were added in two successive PCR steps. Sequencing of the TCR alpha and beta cDNA libraries was done on the Illumina HiSeq platform using custom primers. In the original analysis: Unique molecular identifiers were extracted from raw reads with MiGEC, and CDR3 positions were determined with MiXCR. For each individual, recombination models were inferred using an EM algorithm with the repgenHMM and IGoR tools. The tcR package in R was used for shared clonotype analysis, with sharing normalized by the product of cloneset sizes. To study raw recombination free of thymic and clonal selection effects, out-of-frame nonproductive sequences were analyzed. TCRdb handled the public reads itself, with Q25 trimming in fastp and clone calling in MiXCR, and kept productive beta chains. Every entry covers one CDR3 protein and lists the most common genes and DNA from its rows. TCRdb's processing, not the study's, gives the V and J calls here. Present in this sample are 200,000 to 250,000 distinct CDR3 sequences, roughly 7.5% of which were seen just once. Roughly 5% of the sample lies in the top ten.

From the cysteine through the phenylalanine, the CDR3 covers 15 amino acids. Only the CDR3 region is kept as DNA, spanning 45 bases read in frame from base 1. CDR1 and CDR2, looked up from the germline V gene, are MNHEY and SVGAGI. The trim is 0 bases for V and 1 base for J, with a gap of 8 bases between the germline ends. These data were also reused for a study on yellow fever vaccine responses in identical twins. Drawing on the second study: According to the authors, the vaccine-induced T cell response in identical twins seemed to be partly convergent and partly specific to each individual. The study precisely tracked vaccine-responding T cell clones in identical twins.

Material: CD8+ T cells sorted from blood. The rearrangement combines TRBV6-5 with TRBJ2-3; TRBD2 is a possible D gene, resting on 6 matching bases. The receptor was derived from a young woman in good health. Here is the DNA: TGTGCCAGCAGTTACTCCGGCGGGGGCACAGATACGCAGTATTTT. This yields the protein CASSYSGGGTDTQYF.